Detailed here is one TCR beta chain. Its antigen remains unknown. This sample is part of a study of T cell responses to AZD1222 COVID-19 vaccine. Study observations and caveats: The sample set comprised mostly white British donors with more females, and clonal diversity was possibly underestimated. No day 14 peak samples; only post-peak repertoires were characterized.

CDR3 length: 12 amino acids. Germline CDR1 SQVTM, CDR2 ANQGSEA. With 8 bases clipped from V and 10 bases from J, the junction kept 10 bases outside the gene matches. Profiled with immunoSEQ multiplex PCR; TCRdb holds only in-frame clones, not every one. Among about 76,000 clones, about 83% were seen once, and the ten largest hold 27%. This TCR derives from an adult who received the MenACWY meningococcal vaccine as a control. Sequenced here: peripheral blood, sampled 28 days after the second dose of the MenACWY control vaccine. The V call is TRBV29-1, the J call TRBJ2-1; 8 nucleotides agree with TRBD1. The CDR3 loop is CSTALGTGEQFF. In DNA, the CDR3 is TGCAGCACCGCCCTTGGGACAGGAGAGCAGTTCTTC.